Listed here are 20 T cell receptor beta chains from one sample, sequenced in a study of blood T cell repertoires in COVID-19. The protocol was immunoSEQ multiplex PCR, while the TCRdb copy is restricted to in-frame clones and leaves out a portion. This sample has tens of thousands of clones, with 60% to 85% found just once. Sequenced input: peripheral blood. The receptors shown here come from a man between 60 and 70 years old with active COVID-19.

CDR3 region: CASSLGAGGWNEQFF. CDR3 sequence (DNA): TGCGCCAGCAGCTTGGGGGCAGGAGGATGGAATGAGCAGTTCTTC. The gene calls are TRBV5-1 and TRBJ2-1; tentative D call: TRBD2 (5 bases). This CDR3 comprises 15 residues. Per the germline V gene, CDR1 is SGHRS and CDR2 is YFSETQ. V was trimmed by 0 bases and J by 7 bases, leaving 14 bases between them.

The V gene is TRBV28, the J gene TRBJ1-2, with TRBD1 matching 9 bases. The J segment lost 6 bases and the V segment lost 1 base, leaving 6 bases of the junction unmatched. This CDR3 is built from 15 residues. Germline CDR1 and CDR2: MDHEN and SYDVKM. The CDR3 nucleotides read TGTGCCAGCAGTTTATCCTGGGGACAGGGAGATGGCTACACCTTC. This translates into CASSLSWGQGDGYTF.

The chain has TRBV5-4 and TRBJ2-7; a possible D gene is TRBD2 (6 bases). Looked up from germline, CDR1 is SGHNT and CDR2 is YYREEE (reference sequence). V was trimmed by 5 bases and J by 6 bases, leaving 9 bases between them. The CDR3 contains 11 residues. As DNA, the CDR3 is TGTGCCAGCAGACTCGGGGGCGAGCAGTACTTC. It translates to CASRLGGEQYF.

The chain is built from TRBV19 and TRBJ1-2; D unclear. CDR3 size: 15 residues. The germline V gene encodes CDR1 LNHDA and CDR2 SQIVND (reference sequence). With 4 bases removed from V and 8 bases from J, the gap between germline ends came to 20 bases. CDR3 in amino acids: CASSTGPTPLEGYTF. The CDR3 nucleotides are TGTGCCAGTAGTACGGGTCCGACCCCCCTGGAGGGCTACACCTTC.

DNA of the CDR3: TGTGCCAGCAGCGTCCAGGGTGCCACCGGGGAGCTGTTTTTT. It specifies CASSVQGATGELFF. The chain couples TRBV9 to TRBJ2-2; TRBD1 might be the D (5 bases). Germline assignment: CDR1 SGDLS and CDR2 YYNGEE. V lost 2 bases to trimming and J lost 4 bases, with 9 bases between them. This CDR3 contains 14 residues.

This clone rates as medium-sized. Other DNA sequences from this sample encode an identical CDR3 as well. The chain has TRBV3-1 (or the pseudogene TRBV3-2) and TRBJ1-5; 9 bases map to TRBD1. The germline CDR1 and CDR2 sequences are LGHDT and YNNKEL (reference sequence). CDR3 length: 14 residues. The junction had 2 bases not matched to a gene; V was cut back by 4 bases and J by 4 bases. CDR3 sequence (DNA): TGTGCCAGCAGCCTCGGACAGGGGAATCAGCCCCAGCATTTT. Translating gives CASSLGQGNQPQHF.

This clone was observed a handful of times. The rearrangement uses TRBV28 and TRBJ1-2, with D unclear. The CDR3 is 15 residues long. Germline assignment: CDR1 MDHEN and CDR2 SYDVKM. The germline V and J ends were trimmed by 5 bases and 4 bases, with 17 bases remaining between them. This CDR3 reads CASSRSGNQPYGYTF. The CDR3, as DNA: TGTGCCAGCAGTCGCTCCGGGAACCAACCCTATGGCTACACCTTC.

This chain links TRBV11-2 with TRBJ2-5; TRBD2 matches 10 bases. The J segment lost 1 base and the V segment lost 2 bases, leaving 1 base of the junction unmatched. CDR1 and CDR2 from the germline V gene are SGHAT and FQNNGV. This CDR3 is 15 amino acids long. The CDR3 loop reads CASSLQRGGQETQYF. CDR3 in DNA: TGTGCCAGCAGCTTACAGCGGGGGGGCCAAGAGACCCAGTACTTC.

V gene TRBV2 combines with J gene TRBJ1-5; D possibly corresponds to TRBD1 (6 bases). CDR3 length: 13 residues. Germline V gene sequence: CDR1 SNHLY, CDR2 FYNNEI. Trimming shortened V by 7 bases and J by 6 bases, and 13 bases separated the two germline ends. The CDR3 loop reads CASNLGGRQPQHF. Written as DNA, the CDR3 is TGTGCCAGCAACCTCGGGGGGCGTCAGCCCCAGCATTTT.

About this clone: At one end, the junction sequence differs from germline, possibly due to a read error. The chain employs TRBV5-1 and TRBJ1-4; D gene unclear. Germline V gene data show CDR1 as SGHRS and CDR2 as YFSETQ. The CDR3 has 14 amino acids. CDR3 sequence: CASRLGGGSEKLFF. The CDR3 DNA reads TGCGCCAGCAGGTTGGGCGGAGGGAGTGAAAAACTGTTTTTT.

This chain connects TRBV6-2 or TRBV6-3 to TRBJ2-3, with D tentatively TRBD1 (6 bases). The CDR3 sequence is 14 residues long. From germline, CDR1 is MNHEY and CDR2 SVGEGT. The germline V and J ends were trimmed by 5 bases and 0 bases, with 9 bases remaining between them. Here the CDR3 reads CASSPDRSTDTQYF. The CDR3 DNA is TGTGCCAGCAGTCCCGACAGGAGCACAGATACGCAGTATTTT.

V and J are TRBV6-2 or TRBV6-3 and TRBJ2-5; weak D call: TRBD1 (5 bases). The V end lost 3 bases, the J end lost 2 bases, and 10 bases lay between the germline ends. This CDR3 region has 14 residues. Germline lookup yields CDR1 MNHEY and CDR2 SVGEGT. The chain's CDR3 is CASSYRQLQETQYF. CDR3 sequence (DNA): TGTGCCAGCAGTTATCGACAGTTGCAAGAGACCCAGTACTTC.

This chain connects TRBV6-5 to TRBJ1-1, with D uncertain. V was pared by 4 bases and J by 2 bases, with 11 bases between. CDR1 MNHEY and CDR2 SVGAGI come from the germline V gene. The CDR3 extends over 14 amino acids. DNA of the CDR3: TGTGCCAGCAGTTCCCGCACACGAAACACTGAAGCTTTCTTT. It specifies CASSSRTRNTEAFF.

This chain uses TRBV2 with TRBJ1-2, with 7 bases that match TRBD1. The germline gives CDR1 SNHLY, CDR2 FYNNEI. The V gene end was trimmed by 6 bases and the J gene end by 5 bases; junction bases not matched to a gene: 9. This CDR3 is built from 14 residues. The CDR3 bases are TGTGCCAGCAGAAAGACAGGGTCAGGGTATGGCTACACCTTC. Encoded protein: CASRKTGSGYGYTF.

The rearrangement uses TRBV28 and TRBJ2-7; D call uncertain. V was trimmed by 4 bases and J by 0 bases, leaving 10 bases between them. CDR3 size: 14 residues. The germline V gene encodes CDR1 MDHEN and CDR2 SYDVKM. CDR3 in amino acids: CASSSPGDSYEQYF. The CDR3 DNA follows: TGTGCCAGCAGTTCCCCAGGTGACTCCTACGAGCAGTACTTC.

V gene TRBV11-2 combines with J gene TRBJ2-5; 8 bases align to TRBD2. The germline V gene has CDR1 SGHAT and CDR2 FQNNGV. There are 15 residues in the CDR3. With 3 bases clipped from V and 6 bases from J, the junction kept 9 bases outside the gene matches. The CDR3 sequence is CASSLGGGNWQTQYF. CDR3 in DNA: TGTGCCAGCAGCTTGGGCGGGGGGAACTGGCAGACCCAGTACTTC.

The chain employs TRBV4-3 and TRBJ2-5; 9 nucleotides align to TRBD2. The CDR3 spans 16 residues. V was pared by 0 bases and J by 5 bases, with 7 bases of the junction left unmatched. Per the germline V gene, CDR1 is LGHNA and CDR2 is YSLEER. This CDR3 is CASSQDVSGGGETQYF. The CDR3 DNA follows: TGCGCCAGCAGCCAAGACGTTAGCGGGGGAGGCGAGACCCAGTACTTC.

This clone was counted between two and nine times. The J gene is TRBJ1-5, the V gene TRBV6-2 or TRBV6-3, with unresolved D. Germline V gene lookup returns CDR1 MNHEY and CDR2 SVGEGT. V was shortened by 0 bases and J by 5 bases, with 5 bases between the two germline ends. The CDR3 totals 13 residues. CDR3 sequence (DNA): TGTGCCAGCAGTTACTCGAGGTATCAGCCCCAGCATTTT. Protein product: CASSYSRYQPQHF.

This clone was detected only a few times. The rearrangement joins TRBV7-3 to TRBJ2-1; 7 nucleotides match TRBD2. Losses at the gene ends were 5 bases for V and 3 bases for J; bases not matched to a gene: 7. This CDR3 is built from 15 residues. Germline assignment: CDR1 SGHTA and CDR2 FQGTGA. In DNA form, the CDR3 reads TGTGCCAGCAGCCAGTTAGCGGGTAACTACAATGAGCAGTTCTTC. This gives the protein CASSQLAGNYNEQFF.

The DNA for the CDR3 is TGTGCCATCAGTGATCACGCATCCGGGGAGCAGTACTTC. This encodes CAISDHASGEQYF. The V call is TRBV10-3, the J call TRBJ2-7; D not resolved. The CDR3 is 13 amino acids. Germline CDR1 reads ENHRY; CDR2 reads SYGVKD. V lost 3 bases and J 7 bases, leaving 13 bases between the germline ends.